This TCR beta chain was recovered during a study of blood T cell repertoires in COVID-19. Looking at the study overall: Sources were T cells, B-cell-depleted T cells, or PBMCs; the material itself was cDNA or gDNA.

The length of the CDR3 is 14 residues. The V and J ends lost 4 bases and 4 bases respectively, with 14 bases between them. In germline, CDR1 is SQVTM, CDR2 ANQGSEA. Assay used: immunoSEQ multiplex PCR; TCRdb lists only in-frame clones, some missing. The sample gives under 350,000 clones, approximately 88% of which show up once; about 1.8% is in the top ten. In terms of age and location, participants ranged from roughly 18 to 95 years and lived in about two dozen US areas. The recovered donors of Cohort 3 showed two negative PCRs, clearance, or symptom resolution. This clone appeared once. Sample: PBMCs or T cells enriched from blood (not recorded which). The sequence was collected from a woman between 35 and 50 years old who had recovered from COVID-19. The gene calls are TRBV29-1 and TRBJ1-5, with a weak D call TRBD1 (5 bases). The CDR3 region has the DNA TGCAGCGTTGTGCAATCGGGACTTAATCAGCCCCAGCATTTT. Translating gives CSVVQSGLNQPQHF.